This T cell receptor (beta chain) was found in a study of T cells in Graves' hyperthyroidism and ophthalmopathy. Whole-study results and caveats: Before onset, by a median of about six months, the model predicted ophthalmopathy. The majority of expanded thyroid clonotypes above 0.001 also appeared in blood.

Patients aged 18 to 65 with hyperthyroidism were newly diagnosed, with duration under 2 months. The investigators amplified TCR beta CDR3 regions from RNA transcripts. Carried out on the TCR CDR3, a first-round RT-PCR used the HTBI primer set. TCRdb itself ran the multiplex PCR reads through MiXCR, one entry per CDR3 protein. The profile shows roughly 750,000 distinct CDR3 sequences, about a sixth of them singletons. Note on this clonotype: Its antigen is currently unknown. This clone may be a read error of a much larger clone one base away.

The CDR3 sequence is 15 residues long. Germline values: CDR1 MDHEN, CDR2 SYDVKM. The chain links TRBV28 to TRBJ2-1; TRBD1 might be the D (6 bases). Sequences were obtained from blood. The clonotype originates from a man between 18 and 29 years old with Graves' hyperthyroidism. CDR3 nucleotide sequence: TGTGCCAGCAGCCAGGGGACAATACCCTACGATGAGCAGTTCTTC. Residues: CASSQGTIPYDEQFF.